Below are 27 T cell receptor beta chains sequenced from a single sample in a study of blood T cells in healthy people across ages. A second about 6 to 12 cycle PCR used barcoded and J-beta primers. In TCRdb, the 5' RACE reads were re-called with MiXCR into one record per CDR3 protein. This repertoire shows 650,000 to 950,000 distinct CDR3 sequences, around 42% found once; its top ten account for roughly a fifth. Sample: blood. These receptors originate from a man in his sixties in good health.

The V call is TRBV9, the J call TRBJ2-1, with 13 positions matching TRBD2. CDR1 SGDLS and CDR2 YYNGEE come from the germline V gene. The V segment lost 1 base and the J segment 7 bases; nucleotides outside the gene matches: 2. This CDR3 contains 15 residues. The CDR3: CASSVRLAGGNEQFF. CDR3 DNA sequence: TGTGCCAGCAGCGTAAGACTAGCGGGGGGAAATGAGCAGTTCTTC.

With regard to this clonotype: The junction departs from the called germline gene at one end, perhaps through a read error. V usage is TRBV18 and J usage is TRBJ2-5; D is uncertain. This CDR3 comprises 13 residues. The germline V gene encodes CDR1 KGHSH and CDR2 LQKENI. The CDR3, as DNA: TGTGCCGGCTCACCACGGACCAAAGAGACCCAGTACTTC. Its protein product is CAGSPRTKETQYF.

For this clonotype: A read error may account for a junction end that differs from germline. This sequence joins TRBV20-1 and TRBJ2-3; 11 bases agree with TRBD1. Germline V lookup: CDR1 DFQATT, CDR2 SNEGSKA (reference sequence). This CDR3 contains 15 residues. The CDR3 here is CSAWTGGSSTDTLYF. The CDR3 DNA follows: TGCAGTGCTTGGACAGGGGGCTCGAGCACAGATACGCTGTATTTT.

This chain's CDR3 is CSAFSRGGGAYNEQYF. DNA of the CDR3: TGCAGTGCTTTTTCCAGAGGCGGGGGCGCCTACAATGAGCAGTACTTC. This chain connects TRBV20-1 to TRBJ2-1, with D perhaps TRBD2 (7 bases). The end of the DNA aligns better with TRBJ2-7, so the J call may be wrong. The CDR3 has 16 amino acids. Germline CDR1 reads DFQATT; CDR2 reads SNEGSKA (reference sequence).

The chain links TRBV5-1 to TRBJ2-5, with D uncertain. The CDR3 is made up of 14 amino acids. Trimming took 2 bases from V and 2 from J, leaving 10 bases between them. Germline loops: CDR1 SGHRS, CDR2 YFSETQ. CDR3 sequence: CASSFSDTQETQYF. The DNA of the CDR3 is TGCGCCAGCAGCTTCAGCGACACACAAGAGACCCAGTACTTC. Together with reference TRBV5-1 and TRBJ2-5, the CDR3 gives the full variable domain: KAGVTQTPRYLIKTRGQQVTLSCSPISGHRSVSWYQQTPGQGLQFLFEYFSETQRNKGNFPGRFSGRQFSNSRSEMNVSTLELGDSALYLCASSFSDTQETQYFGPGTRLLVL.

This chain uses TRBV12-3 or TRBV12-4 with TRBJ1-5; no firm D call. The CDR3 covers 13 residues. V dropped 3 bases and J dropped 4 bases, with 7 bases sitting between them. For the CDR3, the DNA is TGTGCCAGCAGTTTGTACCTTAATCAGCCCCAGCATTTT. It encodes CASSLYLNQPQHF.

This clonotype was detected a few times. The chain joins TRBV5-1 to TRBJ2-6; 11 positions agree with TRBD1. Germline trimming cut 6 bases from V and 0 bases from J; bases unmatched to any gene: 5. Germline V CDR1 and CDR2: SGHRS, YFSETQ. This CDR3 spans 17 amino acids. CDR3 region: CASTVGQGGSGANVLTF. The CDR3 region has the DNA TGCGCCAGCACCGTGGGACAGGGGGGCTCTGGGGCCAACGTCCTGACTTTC. The variable domain in full, completed from reference TRBV5-1 and TRBJ2-6, reads KAGVTQTPRYLIKTRGQQVTLSCSPISGHRSVSWYQQTPGQGLQFLFEYFSETQRNKGNFPGRFSGRQFSNSRSEMNVSTLELGDSALYLCASTVGQGGSGANVLTFGAGSRLTVL.

Concerning this clonotype itself: The junction differs from germline at one of its ends, possibly a read error. CDR3 protein: CATSPPGGNYDYTF. DNA of the CDR3: TGTGCCACCAGCCCTCCCGGGGGCAACTATGACTACACCTTC. V gene TRBV15 combines with J gene TRBJ1-2, with D perhaps matching TRBD1 (6 bases). The germline gives CDR1 LNHNV, CDR2 YYDKDF (reference sequence). This CDR3 is 14 amino acids long.

The chain links TRBV29-1 to TRBJ2-5; D possibly corresponds to TRBD2 (8 bases). Germline-derived CDR1 and CDR2 are SQVTM and ANQGSEA. The CDR3 contains 17 residues. V was cut by 2 bases and J by 7 bases, with 26 bases left in between. CDR3 loop: CSVERQGGGGGPGTQYF. The CDR3 DNA is TGCAGCGTTGAACGACAGGGAGGTGGCGGGGGGCCCGGGACCCAGTACTTC.

At least ten counts were recorded for this clonotype. The chain uses TRBV4-3 and TRBJ2-1, with no clear D. The germline V and J ends were trimmed by 4 bases and 5 bases, with 12 bases remaining between them. The CDR3 has 14 residues. Germline V gives CDR1 LGHNA, CDR2 YSLEER. CDR3 protein: CASSPTTTDNEQFF. As DNA, the CDR3 is TGCGCCAGCAGCCCCACCACGACCGACAATGAGCAGTTCTTC.

The chain is built from TRBV14 and TRBJ2-1; D perhaps matches TRBD1 (6 bases). The CDR3 contains 16 residues. Trimming removed 0 bases from V and 10 bases from J, with 19 bases in between. In germline, CDR1 is SGHDN, CDR2 FVKESK. CDR3 region: CASSQDYRADGKEQFF. As DNA, the CDR3 is TGTGCCAGCAGCCAAGATTACAGGGCAGATGGGAAGGAGCAGTTCTTC.

The rearrangement uses TRBV30 and TRBJ2-1; D may correspond to TRBD1 or TRBD2 (5 bases each). CDR1 is GTSNPN, CDR2 SVGIG, per germline (reference sequence). The V end was cut by 3 bases, the J end by 15 bases, with 24 bases between. CDR3 length equals 14 residues. The CDR3 nucleotides are TGTGCCTGGAGGGGACGGACGGCCATCCCTGCGTTGTTCTTC. Amino acid sequence: CAWRGRTAIPALFF.

This clonotype was counted between two and nine times. The chain has TRBV18 and TRBJ2-7; D gene unclear. Germline V lookup: CDR1 KGHSH, CDR2 LQKENI. The CDR3 covers 13 residues. The germline V and J ends were trimmed by 1 base and 3 bases, with 7 bases remaining between them. CDR3: CASSPRQDYEQYF. Here the CDR3 DNA reads TGTGCCAGCTCACCACGGCAGGACTACGAGCAGTACTTC.

The chain couples TRBV7-9 to TRBJ2-5; D not certain. Deletions cut 3 bases from V and 5 bases from J, with 10 bases between. The CDR3 has 13 residues. Germline CDR1 is SEHNR and CDR2 is FQNEAQ (reference sequence). CDR3 sequence reads: CASSFLGRETQYF. The CDR3 DNA is TGTGCCAGCAGCTTCTTGGGAAGGGAGACCCAGTACTTC.

This rearrangement joins TRBV29-1 to TRBJ2-3; TRBD2 aligns across 9 bases. The junction had 5 bases not matched to a gene; V was cut back by 6 bases and J by 1 base. From germline, CDR1 is SQVTM and CDR2 ANQGSEA. This CDR3 contains 14 residues. In DNA form, the CDR3 reads TGCAGCGTACAAATAGCGGGGGGCACAGATACGCAGTATTTT. Amino acids: CSVQIAGGTDTQYF.

This sequence joins TRBV2 and TRBJ2-1, with TRBD2 identical over 8 bases. The J call could be wrong; TRBJ2-7 is a better fit for the DNA end. The germline gives CDR1 SNHLY, CDR2 FYNNEI. The CDR3 is 16 amino acids. The CDR3 loop reads CASSEYGLAGYNEQYF. CDR3 DNA: TGTGCCAGCAGTGAATACGGGCTAGCGGGCTACAATGAGCAGTACTTC.

This clonotype was counted between two and nine times. The chain joins TRBV3-1 to TRBJ2-5; D is undetermined. V was cut by 4 bases and J by 5 bases, with 5 bases left in between. This CDR3 is 11 amino acids long. Germline-derived CDR1 and CDR2 are LGHDT and YNNKEL (reference sequence). DNA of the CDR3: TGTGCCAGCAGCCGGGCGGAGACCCAGTACTTC. It is translated as CASSRAETQYF.

The chain has TRBV2 and TRBJ2-1, with 7 bases identical to TRBD1. CDR1 and CDR2 from the germline V gene are SNHLY and FYNNEI. Trimming removed 6 bases from V and 7 bases from J; junction bases left unmatched: 15. This CDR3 is 16 amino acids long. The CDR3 coding sequence is TGTGCCAGCAGCGAACACCATGGGACAGTGGGGAATGAGCAGTTCTTC. Protein sequence: CASSEHHGTVGNEQFF.

In this sample, this clonotype turned up a few times. This sequence joins TRBV15 and TRBJ2-5; 9 nucleotides match TRBD1. Germline lookup yields CDR1 LNHNV and CDR2 YYDKDF (reference sequence). This CDR3 is 16 amino acids long. V lost 5 bases and J lost 5; bases outside the gene matches: 12. CDR3 protein: CATSGYTTGGRETQYF. The CDR3 DNA is TGTGCCACCAGCGGCTACACGACAGGGGGTAGGGAGACCCAGTACTTC. The full variable domain, in which reference TRBV15 and TRBJ2-5 provide the parts outside the CDR3, is DAMVIQNPRYQVTQFGKPVTLSCSQTLNHNVMYWYQQKSSQAPKLLFHYYDKDFNNEADTPDNFQSRRPNTSFCFLDIRSPGLGDTAMYLCATSGYTTGGRETQYFGPGTRLLVL.

The CDR3 DNA is TGCAGTGCTAGAGATTTCACAGGCAGTAATAGCAATCAGCCCCAGCATTTT. Protein product: CSARDFTGSNSNQPQHF. The chain employs TRBV20-1 and TRBJ1-5, with D possibly matching TRBD1 (5 bases). The CDR3 covers 17 residues. In germline, CDR1 is DFQATT, CDR2 SNEGSKA (reference sequence). V was trimmed by 0 bases and J by 0 bases, leaving 15 bases between them.

CDR3 sequence (DNA): TGTGCCAGCAGTACCGGGACAGGGGGCGGAGATACGCAGTATTTT. Protein sequence: CASSTGTGGGDTQYF. V gene TRBV2 combines with J gene TRBJ2-3; 12 bases match TRBD1. The CDR3 has 15 residues. CDR1 and CDR2 from the germline V gene are SNHLY and FYNNEI. V was clipped by 5 bases and J by 5 bases; unmatched bases: 5.

Remarks on this clonotype: A read error may produce the germline difference seen at one junction end. V is TRBV7-9 and J is TRBJ2-3; 10 bases line up with TRBD2. The germline V gene has CDR1 SEHNR and CDR2 FQNEAQ (reference sequence). There are 17 residues in the CDR3. In DNA, the CDR3 is TGTGCCGGCAGCTCCCCTAGAGCGGGGGGGAGCACAGATACGCAGTATTTT. It encodes CAGSSPRAGGSTDTQYF.

The chain combines TRBV24-1 with TRBJ2-5; tentative D call: TRBD1 (5 bases). The CDR3 sequence is 15 residues long. V was shortened by 0 bases and J by 1 base, with 8 bases between the two germline ends. In germline, CDR1 is KGHDR, CDR2 SFDVKD. The CDR3 bases are TGTGCCACCAGTGATTTGGTCCAGGGCCAAGAGACCCAGTACTTC. It translates to CATSDLVQGQETQYF.

V usage is TRBV6-2 or TRBV6-3 and J usage is TRBJ2-5; D may be TRBD1 (6 bases). Germline V CDR1 and CDR2: MNHEY, SVGEGT. The CDR3 is 15 amino acids. Trimming shortened V by 4 bases and J by 2 bases, and 14 bases separated the two germline ends. The CDR3 DNA is TGTGCCAGCAGTTTTACAGGGACGCTTCAAGAGACCCAGTACTTC. Its translation: CASSFTGTLQETQYF.

The rearrangement joins TRBV27 to TRBJ2-2, with TRBD2 matching over 7 bases. J lost 5 bases, V lost 2 bases, and 14 bases had no gene match. This CDR3 is 18 amino acids long. Looked up from germline, CDR1 is MNHEY and CDR2 is SMNVEV (reference sequence). The CDR3 DNA follows: TGTGCCAGCAGTTTAAGGCCCCTGGGGGGGACTGGGACCGGGGAGCTGTTTTTT. Amino acids: CASSLRPLGGTGTGELFF.

This clonotype was detected only a few times. The rearrangement uses TRBV4-1 and TRBJ2-2; D gene uncertain. The germline gives CDR1 MGHRA, CDR2 YSYEKL. Trimming took 3 bases from V and 2 from J, leaving 10 bases between them. This CDR3 has 15 amino acids. CDR3 nucleotide sequence: TGCGCCAGCAGCCATGGACGAGCCAACACCGGGGAGCTGTTTTTT. Amino acid sequence: CASSHGRANTGELFF.

The chain joins TRBV3-1 to TRBJ2-1; 7 positions match TRBD2. The CDR3 totals 15 residues. The germline V gene has CDR1 LGHDT and CDR2 YNNKEL (reference sequence). V trimming: 1 base; J trimming: 12 bases; junction bases outside the gene matches: 12. CDR3 in amino acids: CASSQGVAGLVVQFF. CDR3 nucleotide sequence: TGTGCCAGCAGCCAAGGAGTAGCGGGCCTTGTTGTGCAGTTCTTC.